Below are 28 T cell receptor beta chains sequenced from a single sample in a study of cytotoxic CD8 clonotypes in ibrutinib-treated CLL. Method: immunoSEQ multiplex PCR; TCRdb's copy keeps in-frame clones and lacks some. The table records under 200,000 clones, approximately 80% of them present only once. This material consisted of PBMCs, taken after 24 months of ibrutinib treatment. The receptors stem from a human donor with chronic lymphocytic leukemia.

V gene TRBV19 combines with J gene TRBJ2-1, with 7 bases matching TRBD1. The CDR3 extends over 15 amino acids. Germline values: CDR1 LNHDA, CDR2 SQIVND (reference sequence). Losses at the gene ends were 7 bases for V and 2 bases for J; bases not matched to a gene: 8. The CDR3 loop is CASNLDRHPYNEQFF. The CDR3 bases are TGTGCCAGTAACTTGGACAGGCACCCCTACAATGAGCAGTTCTTC.

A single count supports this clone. The CDR3 spells CASPARQGALDTQYF. CDR3 nucleotides: TGTGCCAGCCCAGCTCGGCAGGGGGCATTGGATACGCAGTATTTT. V gene TRBV28 combines with J gene TRBJ2-3, with 8 nucleotides matching TRBD1. The CDR3 runs to 15 residues. V gave up 8 bases and J gave up 6 bases; unmatched junction bases: 13. The V gene's germline CDR1 is MDHEN and CDR2 SYDVKM.

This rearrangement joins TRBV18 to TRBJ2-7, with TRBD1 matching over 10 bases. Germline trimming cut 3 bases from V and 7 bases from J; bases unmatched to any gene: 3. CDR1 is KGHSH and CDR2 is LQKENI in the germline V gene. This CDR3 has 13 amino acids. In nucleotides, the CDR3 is TGTGCCAGCTCACCTGACAGGGGGCTTGAGCAGTACTTC. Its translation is CASSPDRGLEQYF.

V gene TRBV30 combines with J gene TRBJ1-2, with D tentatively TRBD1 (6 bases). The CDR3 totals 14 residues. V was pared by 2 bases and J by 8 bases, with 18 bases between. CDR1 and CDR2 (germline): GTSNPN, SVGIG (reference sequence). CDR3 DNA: TGTGCCTGGAGTCCTAACAGGGCCTCGGGAGGCTACACCTTC. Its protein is CAWSPNRASGGYTF.

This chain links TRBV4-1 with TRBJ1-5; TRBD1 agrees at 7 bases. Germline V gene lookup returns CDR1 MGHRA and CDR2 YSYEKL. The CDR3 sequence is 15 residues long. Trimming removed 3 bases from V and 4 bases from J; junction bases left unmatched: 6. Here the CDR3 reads CASSQTGYENQPQHF. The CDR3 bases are TGCGCCAGCAGCCAGACAGGGTATGAGAATCAGCCCCAGCATTTT.

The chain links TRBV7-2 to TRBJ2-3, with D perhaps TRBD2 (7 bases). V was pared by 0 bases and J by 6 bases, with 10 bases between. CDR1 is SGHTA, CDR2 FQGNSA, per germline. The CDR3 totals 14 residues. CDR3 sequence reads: CASSLAGRGDTQYF. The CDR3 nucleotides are TGTGCCAGCAGCTTAGCGGGGAGGGGGGATACGCAGTATTTT.

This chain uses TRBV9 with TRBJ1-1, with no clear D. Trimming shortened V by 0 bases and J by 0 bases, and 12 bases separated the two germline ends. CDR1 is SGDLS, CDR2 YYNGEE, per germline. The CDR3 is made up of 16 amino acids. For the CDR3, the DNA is TGTGCCAGCAGCGTAGATCCGGACCCCTTGAACACTGAAGCTTTCTTT. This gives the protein CASSVDPDPLNTEAFF.

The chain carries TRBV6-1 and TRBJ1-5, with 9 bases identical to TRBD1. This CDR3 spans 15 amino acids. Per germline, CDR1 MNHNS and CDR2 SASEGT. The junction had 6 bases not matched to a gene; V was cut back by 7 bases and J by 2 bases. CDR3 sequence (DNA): TGTGCCAGCACTGGACAGGGGTATGGCAATCAGCCCCAGCATTTT. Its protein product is CASTGQGYGNQPQHF.

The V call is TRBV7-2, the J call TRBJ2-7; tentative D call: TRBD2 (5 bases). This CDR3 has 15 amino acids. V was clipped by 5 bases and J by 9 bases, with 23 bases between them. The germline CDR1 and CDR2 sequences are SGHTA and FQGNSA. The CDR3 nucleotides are TGTGCCAGCAGCCACCCCCGTAGCGCCCCCGGAGGGCAGTACTTC. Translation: CASSHPRSAPGGQYF. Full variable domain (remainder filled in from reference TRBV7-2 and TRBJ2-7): GAGVSQSPSNKVTEKGKDVELRCDPISGHTALYWYRQSLGQGLEFLIYFQGNSAPDKSGLPSDRFSAERTGGSVSTLTIQRTQQEDSAVYLCASSHPRSAPGGQYFGPGTRLTVT.

The CDR3 loop is CASSLSGTSVVSYEQYF. In DNA, the CDR3 is TGTGCCAGCAGTTTATCTGGGACTAGCGTGGTCTCCTACGAGCAGTACTTC. This chain connects TRBV27 to TRBJ2-7, with TRBD2 identical over 10 bases. The CDR3 length is 17 residues. Unmatched junction bases numbered 5, after V lost 0 bases and J lost 0 bases. Germline assignment: CDR1 MNHEY and CDR2 SMNVEV (reference sequence).

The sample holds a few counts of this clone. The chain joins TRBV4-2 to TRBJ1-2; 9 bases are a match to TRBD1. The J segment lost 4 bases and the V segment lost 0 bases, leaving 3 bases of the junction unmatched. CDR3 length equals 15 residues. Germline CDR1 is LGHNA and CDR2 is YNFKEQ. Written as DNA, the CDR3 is TGTGCCAGCAGCCAAGATCCGGGACAGGGCTATGGCTACACCTTC. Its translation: CASSQDPGQGYGYTF.

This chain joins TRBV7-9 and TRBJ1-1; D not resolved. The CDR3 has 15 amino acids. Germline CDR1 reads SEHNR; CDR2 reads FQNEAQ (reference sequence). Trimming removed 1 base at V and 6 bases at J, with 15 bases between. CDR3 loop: CASSLGTGMVAEAFF. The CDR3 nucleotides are TGTGCCAGCAGCTTAGGTACGGGTATGGTGGCTGAAGCTTTCTTT.

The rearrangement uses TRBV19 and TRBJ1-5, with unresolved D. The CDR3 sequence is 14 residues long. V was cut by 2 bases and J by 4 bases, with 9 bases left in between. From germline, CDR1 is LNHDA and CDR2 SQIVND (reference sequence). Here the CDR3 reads CASSINQVNQPQHF. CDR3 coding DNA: TGTGCCAGTAGTATAAATCAGGTGAATCAGCCCCAGCATTTT.

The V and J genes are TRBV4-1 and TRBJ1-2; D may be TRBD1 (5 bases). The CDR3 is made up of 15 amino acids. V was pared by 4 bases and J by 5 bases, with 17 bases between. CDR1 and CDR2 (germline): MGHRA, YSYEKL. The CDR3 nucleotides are TGCGCCAGCAGCCCCAGGGTTTTAGACATGTATGGCTACACCTTC. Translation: CASSPRVLDMYGYTF.

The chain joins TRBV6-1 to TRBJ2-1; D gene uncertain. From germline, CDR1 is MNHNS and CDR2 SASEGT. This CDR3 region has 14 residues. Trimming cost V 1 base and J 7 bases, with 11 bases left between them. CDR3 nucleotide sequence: TGTGCCAGCAGTGAAGTAGGGCAACGGAATGAGCAGTTCTTC. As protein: CASSEVGQRNEQFF.

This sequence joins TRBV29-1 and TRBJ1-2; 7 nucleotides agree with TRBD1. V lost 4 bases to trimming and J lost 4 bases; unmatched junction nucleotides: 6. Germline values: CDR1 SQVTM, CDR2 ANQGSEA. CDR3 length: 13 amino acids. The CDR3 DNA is TGCAGCGTTGGACAGACAGGGAGCTATGGCTACACCTTC. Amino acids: CSVGQTGSYGYTF. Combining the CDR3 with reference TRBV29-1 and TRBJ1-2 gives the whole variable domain SAVISQKPSRDICQRGTSLTIQCQVDSQVTMMFWYRQQPGQSLTLIATANQGSEATYESGFVIDKFPISRPNLTFSTLTVSNMSPEDSSIYLCSVGQTGSYGYTFGSGTRLTVV.

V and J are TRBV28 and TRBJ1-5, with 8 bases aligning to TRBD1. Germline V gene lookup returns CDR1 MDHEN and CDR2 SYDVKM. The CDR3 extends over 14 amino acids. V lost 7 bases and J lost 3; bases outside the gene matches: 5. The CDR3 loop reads CASTGTGFNQPQHF. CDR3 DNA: TGTGCCAGCACCGGGACAGGTTTCAATCAGCCCCAGCATTTT.

As DNA, the CDR3 is TGCGCCAGCAGCTTGTTAGCAACTAATGAAAAACTGTTTTTT. It specifies CASSLLATNEKLFF. This sequence joins TRBV5-1 and TRBJ1-4; D call uncertain. The V gene's germline CDR1 is SGHRS and CDR2 YFSETQ. The CDR3 loop spans 14 amino acids. The V and J ends lost 1 base and 0 bases respectively, with 4 bases between them.

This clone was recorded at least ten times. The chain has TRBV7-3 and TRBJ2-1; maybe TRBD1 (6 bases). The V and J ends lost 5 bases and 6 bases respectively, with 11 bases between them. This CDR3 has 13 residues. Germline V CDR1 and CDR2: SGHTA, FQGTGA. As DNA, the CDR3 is TGTGCCAGCAGCCAACTAGGGGGCAATGAGCAGTTCTTC. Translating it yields CASSQLGGNEQFF.

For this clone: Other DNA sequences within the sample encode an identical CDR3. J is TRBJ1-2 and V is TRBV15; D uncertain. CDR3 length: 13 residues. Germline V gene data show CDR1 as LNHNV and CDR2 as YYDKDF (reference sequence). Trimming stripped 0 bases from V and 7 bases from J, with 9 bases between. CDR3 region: CATSRDKGSGYTF. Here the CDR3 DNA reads TGTGCCACCAGCAGAGATAAGGGATCTGGCTACACCTTC.

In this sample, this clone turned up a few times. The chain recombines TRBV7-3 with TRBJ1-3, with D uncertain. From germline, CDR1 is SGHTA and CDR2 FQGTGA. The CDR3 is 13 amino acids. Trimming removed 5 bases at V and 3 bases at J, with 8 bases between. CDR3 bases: TGTGCCAGCAGCCACTCTGGTGGAAACACCATATATTTT. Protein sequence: CASSHSGGNTIYF.

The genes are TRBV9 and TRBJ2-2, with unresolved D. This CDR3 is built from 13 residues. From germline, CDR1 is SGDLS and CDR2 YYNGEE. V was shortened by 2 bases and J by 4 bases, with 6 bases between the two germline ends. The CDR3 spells CASSVGVTGELFF. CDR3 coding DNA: TGTGCCAGCAGCGTCGGAGTCACCGGGGAGCTGTTTTTT.

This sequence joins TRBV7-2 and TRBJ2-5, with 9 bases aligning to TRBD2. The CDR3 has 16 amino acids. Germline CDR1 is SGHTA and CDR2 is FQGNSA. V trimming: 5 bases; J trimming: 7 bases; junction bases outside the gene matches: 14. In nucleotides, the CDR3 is TGTGCCAGCAGCCCCGGATATAGCGGGGGCCCATGGACCCAGTACTTC. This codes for CASSPGYSGGPWTQYF.

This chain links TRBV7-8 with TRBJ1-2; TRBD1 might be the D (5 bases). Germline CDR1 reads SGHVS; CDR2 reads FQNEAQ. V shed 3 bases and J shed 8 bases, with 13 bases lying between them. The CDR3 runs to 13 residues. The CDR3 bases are TGTGCCAGCAGCTTGTCTCGTGGGGACGGCTACACCTTC. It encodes CASSLSRGDGYTF. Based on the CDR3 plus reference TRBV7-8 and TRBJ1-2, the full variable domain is GAGVSQSPRYKVAKRGQDVALRCDPISGHVSLFWYQQALGQGPEFLTYFQNEAQLDKSGLPSDRFFAERPEGSVSTLKIQRTQQEDSAVYLCASSLSRGDGYTFGSGTRLTVV.

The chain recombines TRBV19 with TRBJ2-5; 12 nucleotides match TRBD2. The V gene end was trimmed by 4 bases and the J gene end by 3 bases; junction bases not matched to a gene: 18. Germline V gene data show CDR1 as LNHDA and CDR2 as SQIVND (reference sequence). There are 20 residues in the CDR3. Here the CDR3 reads CASSNEWGEGLAGHKETQYF. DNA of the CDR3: TGTGCCAGTAGTAATGAGTGGGGTGAAGGACTAGCGGGGCACAAAGAGACCCAGTACTTC.

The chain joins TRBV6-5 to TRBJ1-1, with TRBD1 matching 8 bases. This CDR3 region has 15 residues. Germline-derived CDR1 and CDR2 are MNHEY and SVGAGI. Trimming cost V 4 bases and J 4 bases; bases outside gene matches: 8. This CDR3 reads CASSLTGVLVTEAFF. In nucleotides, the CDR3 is TGTGCCAGCAGTTTGACAGGGGTTCTAGTCACTGAAGCTTTCTTT.

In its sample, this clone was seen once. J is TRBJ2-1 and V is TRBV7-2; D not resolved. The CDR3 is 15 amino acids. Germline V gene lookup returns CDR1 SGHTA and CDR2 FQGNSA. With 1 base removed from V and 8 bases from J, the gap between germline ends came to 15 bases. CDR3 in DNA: TGTGCCAGCAGCTTAGGTCCCCCGAGAGTTCATGAGCAGTTCTTC. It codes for CASSLGPPRVHEQFF.

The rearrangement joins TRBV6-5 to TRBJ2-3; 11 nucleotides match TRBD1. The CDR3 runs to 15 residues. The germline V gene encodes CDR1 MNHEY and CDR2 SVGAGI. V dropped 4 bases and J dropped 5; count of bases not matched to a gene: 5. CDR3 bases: TGTGCCAGCAGTTTTACCGGGACAGGGGGAGATACGCAGTATTTT. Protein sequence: CASSFTGTGGDTQYF.